These T cell receptor beta chains were read from a single sample in a study of OX40 agonist ivuxolimab in advanced cancers. TCRdb's table, derived via immunoSEQ multiplex PCR, lists solely in-frame clones and lacks some. The sample shows some 55,000 clones, 75% to 80% of them seen only once. The material sequenced was CD4+ or CD8+ T cells sorted from blood, taken in a trial of the OX40 agonist ivuxolimab. The receptor source for this set is an adult with an advanced solid tumor such as melanoma, head and neck, liver or kidney cancer. Each CDR3 is given with its conserved first and last residue. A D gene is named only where the DNA matches it firmly. The size of a clone is reported for some rows only, either as once, few or many, or as a class for expanded clones.

d_call,v_call,j_call,clone_size,cdr3_aa,cdr3_nt
NA,TRBV7-9,TRBJ1-4,medium-sized,CASSPTGNEKLFF,TGTGCCAGCAGCCCTACAGGGAATGAAAAACTGTTTTTT
NA,TRBV28,TRBJ1-2,NA,CASSPRRSINYGYTF,TGTGCCAGCAGCCCACGACGTTCGATAAACTATGGCTACACCTTC
TRBD1,TRBV28,TRBJ1-2,once,CASSLSGTGTLYNYGYTF,TGTGCCAGCAGTTTAAGCGGGACAGGGACCCTCTATAACTATGGCTACACCTTC
NA,TRBV27,TRBJ2-7,NA,CASSLSVGAVVRNEQYF,TGTGCCAGCAGTTTATCTGTCGGGGCCGTTGTGCGTAACGAGCAGTACTTC
NA,TRBV6-5,TRBJ2-3,once,CASRSLSGEDTQYF,TGTGCCAGCAGATCCCTATCGGGGGAAGATACGCAGTATTTT
TRBD1,TRBV18,TRBJ2-3,NA,CASSPGQGGDTQYF,TGTGCCAGCTCACCGGGACAGGGAGGGGATACGCAGTATTTT
TRBD1,TRBV7-2,TRBJ1-2,once,CASSPTGQDYGYTF,TGTGCCAGCAGCCCTACGGGACAGGACTATGGCTACACCTTC
NA,TRBV5-6,TRBJ1-1,NA,CASSLETGSNTEAFF,TGTGCCAGCAGCTTGGAAACAGGGAGCAACACTGAAGCTTTCTTT
TRBD1,TRBV5-8,TRBJ1-1,NA,CASSLGAGGTMNTEAFF,TGTGCCAGCAGCTTGGGGGCAGGGGGCACGATGAACACTGAAGCTTTCTTT
NA,TRBV28,TRBJ2-5,NA,CASSPTNIRKETQYF,TGTGCCAGCAGTCCGACTAACATCCGTAAAGAGACCCAGTACTTC
NA,TRBV10-3,TRBJ1-2,NA,CAIGYGEAGYTF,TGTGCCATCGGGTACGGGGAGGCGGGCTACACCTTC
NA,TRBV7-8,TRBJ1-6,NA,CASSLAQGSNSPLHF,TGTGCCAGCAGCTTAGCTCAGGGGTCTAATTCACCCCTCCACTTT
NA,TRBV5-1,TRBJ2-5,NA,CASSLGAANRETQYF,TGCGCCAGCAGCTTGGGGGCAGCCAATAGGGAGACCCAGTACTTC
NA,TRBV30,TRBJ1-6,NA,CAWSVGLGNSPLHF,NA
NA,TRBV6-5,TRBJ1-1,NA,CASHRAGAPTEAFF,TGTGCCAGCCACCGGGCAGGGGCGCCGACTGAAGCTTTCTTT
NA,TRBV29-1,TRBJ1-2,NA,CSGLGQLYGYTF,TGCAGCGGACTCGGACAACTCTATGGCTACACCTTC
NA,TRBV7-2,TRBJ2-6,once,CASSLPGPRANVLTF,TGTGCCAGCAGCTTACCGGGCCCCCGGGCCAACGTCCTGACTTTC
NA,TRBV29-1,TRBJ1-2,NA,CSVEEPGRGYGYTF,TGCAGCGTTGAAGAGCCCGGAAGAGGCTATGGCTACACCTTC
NA,TRBV30,TRBJ2-5,NA,CAWSAVRPGETQYF,TGTGCCTGGAGTGCCGTGCGTCCGGGGGAGACCCAGTACTTC
NA,TRBV7-2,TRBJ1-1,NA,CASAKGGGRWTEAFF,TGTGCCAGCGCAAAGGGTGGGGGAAGATGGACTGAAGCTTTCTTT